Listed below are T cell receptor beta chains from one sample, sequenced in a study of CD8+CD57+ T cells in acquired aplastic anemia. TCRdb reprocessed the reads with MiXCR, giving one entry per CDR3 protein. The table includes 400,000 to 450,000 distinct CDR3 sequences, about 70% detected once. Source material: sorted CD4+, CD8+, or CD8+CD57+ T cells (not recorded which) from PBMCs. The receptors derive from a human donor in good health, serving as a control. Each CDR3 is given with its conserved first and last residue. Fields, in order: J gene, clone size, V gene, D gene, CDR3 protein, CDR3 DNA. A D gene is named only where the DNA matches it firmly. The listing skips clone size in some rows; elsewhere it reads once, few, many or a size class.

J: TRBJ1-2; size: NA; V: TRBV18; D: TRBD1; CDR3: CACSPRDRAPGYTF; DNA: TGTGCCTGCTCACCTCGGGACAGGGCGCCTGGCTACACCTTC
J: TRBJ1-3; size: many; V: TRBV7-2; D: NA; CDR3: CASYPTGNSGNTIYF; DNA: TGTGCCAGCTACCCAACAGGGAACTCTGGAAACACCATATATTTT
J: TRBJ2-2; size: NA; V: TRBV9; D: TRBD2; CDR3: CASSVEVRDWREPTGELFF; DNA: TGTGCCAGCAGCGTAGAGGTGAGGGACTGGCGGGAGCCCACCGGGGAGCTGTTTTTT
J: TRBJ1-5; size: NA; V: TRBV7-8; D: NA; CDR3: CASRCGGYHQHF; DNA: TGTGCCAGTAGGTGTGGGGGTTACCACCAGCATTTT
J: TRBJ1-2; size: NA; V: TRBV2; D: TRBD1; CDR3: CAISEPDRGDYGYTF; DNA: TGTGCCATCAGTGAGCCTGACAGGGGGGACTATGGCTACACCTTC
J: TRBJ2-1; size: once; V: TRBV2; D: NA; CDR3: CASSQEPAHETQYFF; DNA: TGTGCCAGCAGCCAAGAACCAGCGCATGAGACCCAGTACTTCTTC
J: TRBJ2-3; size: NA; V: TRBV20-1; D: NA; CDR3: CSAVGGSGEQYF; DNA: TGCAGTGCTGTGGGGGGCTCTGGAGAGCAGTATTTT
J: TRBJ2-3; size: many; V: TRBV9; D: NA; CDR3: CASSFDGIITDTQYF; DNA: TGTGCCAGCAGCTTCGACGGAATAATCACAGATACGCAGTATTTT
J: TRBJ1-4; size: NA; V: TRBV14; D: NA; CDR3: CASSPRLTEKLFF; DNA: TGTGCCAGCAGCCCCCGGCTCACTGAAAAACTGTTTTTT
J: TRBJ2-3; size: NA; V: TRBV5-1; D: NA; CDR3: CASGLADTQYF; DNA: TGCGCCAGCGGTTTGGCGGATACGCAGTATTTT
J: TRBJ2-5; size: NA; V: TRBV14; D: NA; CDR3: CASSLTAVEGYTYF; DNA: TGTGCCAGCAGCCTCACCGCGGTGGAAGGCTACACCTACTTC
J: TRBJ2-1; size: NA; V: TRBV19; D: NA; CDR3: CASSLRRNNEQFF; DNA: TGTGCCAGTAGTCTCAGACGGAACAATGAGCAGTTCTTC
J: TRBJ2-7; size: NA; V: TRBV11-3; D: TRBD2; CDR3: CASSVVAVAGEQYF; DNA: TGTGCCAGCAGCGTAGTTGCGGTAGCGGGGGAGCAGTACTTC
J: TRBJ2-2; size: once; V: TRBV9; D: NA; CDR3: CASSEDVEGGTRQLFF; DNA: TGTGCCAGCAGCGAAGACGTAGAGGGGGGGACGAGGCAGCTGTTTTTT
J: TRBJ1-5; size: many; V: TRBV18; D: TRBD1; CDR3: CASSSTGRNQPQHF; DNA: TGTGCCAGCTCATCGACAGGGCGAAATCAGCCCCAGCATTTT
J: TRBJ2-1; size: NA; V: TRBV7-2; D: NA; CDR3: CASSSALPFFPEPFF; DNA: TGTGCCAGCAGCTCAGCACTACCCTTCTTCCCCGAGCCGTTCTTC
J: TRBJ2-1; size: NA; V: TRBV15; D: NA; CDR3: CATSRFLNEQGEQFF; DNA: TGTGCCACCAGCAGATTCCTCAATGAGCAGGGTGAGCAGTTCTTC
J: TRBJ1-2; size: NA; V: TRBV5-4; D: TRBD1; CDR3: CASSATGAYGYTF; DNA: TGTGCCAGCAGCGCCACAGGGGCCTATGGCTACACCTTC
J: TRBJ2-6; size: NA; V: TRBV9; D: TRBD2; CDR3: CASSPQRGAGDTLTF; DNA: TGTGCCAGCAGCCCCCAGCGGGGGGCGGGAGATACGCTGACTTTC
J: TRBJ2-2; size: NA; V: TRBV13; D: NA; CDR3: CASSHTSVYFCASSEGTIGELFF; DNA: NA
J: TRBJ2-3; size: NA; V: TRBV19; D: TRBD1; CDR3: CASSMLGTGHTDTQYF; DNA: TGTGCCAGTAGTATGCTAGGGACAGGGCACACAGATACGCAGTATTTT
J: TRBJ2-7; size: NA; V: TRBV5-1; D: TRBD2; CDR3: CASSLAGSYAQYF; DNA: TGTGCCAGCAGCTTAGCGGGGAGCTACGCGCAGTACTTC
J: TRBJ1-1; size: NA; V: TRBV19; D: TRBD1; CDR3: CAARQGHEAFF; DNA: TGTGCCGCCCGACAGGGCCATGAAGCTTTCTTT
J: TRBJ1-6; size: many; V: TRBV19; D: NA; CDR3: CASSILVGGRSPLHF; DNA: TGTGCCAGTAGTATACTCGTGGGGGGACGTTCACCCCTCCACTTT
J: TRBJ2-1; size: NA; V: TRBV7-4; D: NA; CDR3: CANAGAQSSYEQYEQFF; DNA: TGTGCCAACGCAGGGGCCCAGAGCTCCTACGAGCAGTACGAGCAGTTCTTC
J: TRBJ1-4; size: NA; V: TRBV9; D: TRBD1; CDR3: CASSDGQGDDQYLFF; DNA: TGTGCCAGCAGCGACGGGCAGGGGGACGATCAGTACTTGTTTTTT
J: TRBJ2-3; size: NA; V: TRBV11-3; D: NA; CDR3: CASSPGGRSTDTQYF; DNA: TGTGCCAGCAGCCCGGGGGGCCGTAGCACAGATACGCAGTATTTT
J: TRBJ2-5; size: NA; V: TRBV10-3; D: TRBD2; CDR3: CAISDSGGAVETQYF; DNA: TGTGCCATCAGTGATAGCGGGGGGGCCGTCGAGACCCAGTACTTC
J: TRBJ2-3; size: many; V: TRBV29-1; D: NA; CDR3: CSVERAPSTDTQYF; DNA: TGCAGCGTTGAACGAGCGCCTAGCACAGATACGCAGTATTTT
J: TRBJ2-1; size: once; V: TRBV10-1; D: NA; CDR3: CASSESILGGRRFF; DNA: TGCGCCAGCAGTGAGTCGATTTTGGGAGGCCGGAGGTTCTTC
J: TRBJ1-1; size: NA; V: TRBV29-1; D: NA; CDR3: CSVEAGGNTETLF; DNA: TGCAGCGTTGAAGCGGGCGGGAACACTGAAACTCTCTTT
J: TRBJ2-3; size: NA; V: TRBV11-1; D: TRBD2; CDR3: CAAGQESAGGRGTQYF; DNA: TGTGCCGCCGGCCAGGAGTCCGCGGGGGGCCGAGGTACGCAGTATTTT
J: TRBJ1-5; size: NA; V: TRBV5-6; D: NA; CDR3: CASRALHSGSQPQHF; DNA: TGTGCCAGCAGGGCACTCCACTCCGGGAGTCAGCCCCAGCATTTT
J: TRBJ1-2; size: NA; V: TRBV7-9; D: NA; CDR3: CASSLGVRGYSVGTF; DNA: TGTGCCAGCAGCTTAGGCGTTCGGGGCTACTCTGTCGGTACCTTC
J: TRBJ2-5; size: few; V: TRBV7-7; D: NA; CDR3: CASSLGWKETQYF; DNA: TGTGCCAGCAGCTTAGGCTGGAAAGAGACCCAGTACTTC
J: TRBJ2-3; size: many; V: TRBV24-1; D: NA; CDR3: CATSDPGQTDTQYF; DNA: TGTGCCACCAGTGACCCCGGACAAACAGATACGCAGTATTTT
J: TRBJ2-2; size: NA; V: TRBV2; D: NA; CDR3: CASSWARGRTGALFF; DNA: TGTGCCAGCAGTTGGGCCAGAGGTCGCACCGGGGCGCTGTTTTTT
J: TRBJ2-1; size: NA; V: TRBV9; D: NA; CDR3: CASSDLGAGDEQFF; DNA: TGCGCCAGCAGCGACCTTGGGGCCGGGGATGAGCAGTTCTTC
J: TRBJ2-3; size: many; V: TRBV11-2; D: TRBD1; CDR3: CASSQGQGGADTQYF; DNA: TGTGCCAGCAGCCAGGGACAGGGTGGGGCAGATACGCAGTATTTT
J: TRBJ2-7; size: NA; V: TRBV20-1; D: TRBD2; CDR3: CSLLAGDLYEQYF; DNA: TGCAGTCTACTAGCGGGGGACCTCTACGAGCAGTACTTC
J: TRBJ2-6; size: NA; V: TRBV5-4; D: TRBD2; CDR3: CASRGTRSGANVLTF; DNA: TGTGCCAGTAGGGGGACTAGGTCTGGGGCCAACGTCCTGACTTTC
J: TRBJ1-6; size: once; V: TRBV11-2; D: NA; CDR3: CASSSDEELSPLHF; DNA: TGTGCCAGCAGCTCAGACGAGGAACTTTCACCCCTCCACTTT